This TCR beta chain was identified in a study of blood T cell repertoires in COVID-19. This clone was seen more than once but under ten times. Repertoires were generated with immunoSEQ multiplex PCR, while TCRdb's copy carries only in-frame clones and drops some. Of 350,000 or so clones listed, around 83% were seen once; the top ten hold 3%. Sequencing used peripheral blood. The origin of this receptor is a man younger than 45 with active or convalescent COVID-19.

The CDR3 region is CASSFWESAYEQYF. CDR3 bases: TGTGCCAGCAGCTTCTGGGAGTCCGCCTACGAGCAGTACTTC. This chain uses TRBV7-9 with TRBJ2-7; weak D call: TRBD2 (5 bases). Germline V gene lookup returns CDR1 SEHNR and CDR2 FQNEAQ (reference sequence). The CDR3 extends over 14 amino acids. Trimming took off 3 bases at V and 2 bases at J, with 11 bases between the two ends.